One T cell receptor beta chain is described in this entry. Its matching antigen is unknown. The data belong to a study of OX40 agonist ivuxolimab in advanced cancers. Study outcomes and limitations: There were also nonresponders showing low normalized T-cell clonal expansion.

The method was immunoSEQ multiplex PCR; TCRdb's version includes in-frame clones alone and lacks a portion of them. Of over 40,000 clones in the sample, around 88% were seen once. The receptor was isolated from an adult with an advanced solid tumor such as melanoma, head and neck, liver or kidney cancer. The input for sequencing was CD4+ or CD8+ T cells sorted from blood, taken in a trial of the OX40 agonist ivuxolimab.

As DNA, the CDR3 is TGTGCCAGCAACCCCGGGGGACGGATGAACACTGAAGCTTTCTTT. It yields the protein CASNPGGRMNTEAFF. V gene TRBV11-2 combines with J gene TRBJ1-1; D may be TRBD1 (5 bases). V was shortened by 7 bases and J by 0 bases, with 15 bases between the two germline ends. Per germline, CDR1 SGHAT and CDR2 FQNNGV. CDR3 length equals 15 residues. Looking up the rest from reference TRBV11-2 and TRBJ1-1 gives the full variable domain: EAGVAQSPRYKIIEKRQSVAFWCNPISGHATLYWYQQILGQGPKLLIQFQNNGVVDDSQLPKDRFSAERLKGVDSTLKIQPAKLEDSAVYLCASNPGGRMNTEAFFGQGTRLTVV.